The 7 T cell receptor beta chains given below trace back to one sample, sequenced in a study of T cell responses to AZD1222 COVID-19 vaccine. Clones were sequenced by immunoSEQ multiplex PCR, and TCRdb holds only the in-frame ones, with some missing. The table includes 120,000 or so clones, 80% to 90% detected once. This specimen consisted of peripheral blood, obtained on day 0 of AZD1222 vaccination. Receptor source: an adult in good health.

A single count supports this clone. The chain is built from TRBV19 and TRBJ2-6; D is unresolved. Trimming removed 3 bases from V and 4 bases from J, with 10 bases in between. Per the germline V gene, CDR1 is LNHDA and CDR2 is SQIVND (reference sequence). The CDR3 contains 15 residues. The DNA for the CDR3 is TGTGCCAGTAGTATTCCTGGGTTGGGGGCCAACGTCCTGACTTTC. It yields the protein CASSIPGLGANVLTF. Looking up the rest from reference TRBV19 and TRBJ2-6 gives the full variable domain: DGGITQSPKYLFRKEGQNVTLSCEQNLNHDAMYWYRQDPGQGLRLIYYSQIVNDFQKGDIAEGYSVSREKKESFPLTVTSAQKNPTAFYLCASSIPGLGANVLTFGAGSRLTVL.

The chain is built from TRBV5-6 and TRBJ1-5; D is uncertain. Trimming took off 0 bases at V and 4 bases at J, with 8 bases between the two ends. Per the germline V gene, CDR1 is SGHDT and CDR2 is YYEEEE. The CDR3 contains 14 residues. CDR3 sequence: CASSLGMANQPQHF. The CDR3, as DNA: TGTGCCAGCAGCTTGGGTATGGCGAATCAGCCCCAGCATTTT.

This clone was counted a single time. CDR3 DNA: TGTGCCAGCTCACTCCAGGATGAGCAGTACTTC. This gives the protein CASSLQDEQYF. V and J are TRBV18 and TRBJ2-7; no firm D call. V was trimmed by 4 bases and J by 7 bases, leaving 8 bases between them. The germline CDR1 and CDR2 sequences are KGHSH and LQKENI. The CDR3 sequence is 11 residues long.

J is TRBJ2-1 and V is TRBV2, with 10 bases identical to TRBD2. This CDR3 has 17 amino acids. The trim removed 0 bases at V and 4 bases at J, leaving 6 bases unmatched. Germline CDR1 SNHLY, CDR2 FYNNEI. CDR3 region: CASSEALAGRSYNEQFF. The CDR3 DNA is TGTGCCAGCAGTGAAGCACTAGCGGGGCGTAGTTACAATGAGCAGTTCTTC.

The chain combines TRBV9 with TRBJ2-3; D is ambiguous. The germline gives CDR1 SGDLS, CDR2 YYNGEE. The germline V and J ends were trimmed by 1 base and 4 bases, with 4 bases remaining between them. The CDR3 sequence is 12 residues long. The CDR3: CASSVRADTQYF. CDR3 bases: TGTGCCAGCAGCGTACGCGCAGATACGCAGTATTTT.

A single count supports this clone. The DNA for the CDR3 is TGTGCCAGCAGCTTGAAGGGACTCTCATACGAGCAGTACTTC. This sequence encodes CASSLKGLSYEQYF. V and J are TRBV5-4 and TRBJ2-7, with D possibly being TRBD2 (6 bases). CDR3 length: 14 residues. CDR1 SGHNT and CDR2 YYREEE come from the germline V gene (reference sequence). Trimming pared 1 base from V and 4 bases from J, leaving 12 bases between.

The chain employs TRBV6-2 or TRBV6-3 and TRBJ2-7; D ambiguous. The ends were cut back, 6 bases at V and 2 bases at J, with 8 bases in the middle. The CDR3 spans 12 residues. Germline V CDR1 and CDR2: MNHEY, SVGEGT. CDR3 nucleotide sequence: TGTGCCAGCAGCCCTAATGCCTACGAGCAGTACTTC. Encoded protein: CASSPNAYEQYF.